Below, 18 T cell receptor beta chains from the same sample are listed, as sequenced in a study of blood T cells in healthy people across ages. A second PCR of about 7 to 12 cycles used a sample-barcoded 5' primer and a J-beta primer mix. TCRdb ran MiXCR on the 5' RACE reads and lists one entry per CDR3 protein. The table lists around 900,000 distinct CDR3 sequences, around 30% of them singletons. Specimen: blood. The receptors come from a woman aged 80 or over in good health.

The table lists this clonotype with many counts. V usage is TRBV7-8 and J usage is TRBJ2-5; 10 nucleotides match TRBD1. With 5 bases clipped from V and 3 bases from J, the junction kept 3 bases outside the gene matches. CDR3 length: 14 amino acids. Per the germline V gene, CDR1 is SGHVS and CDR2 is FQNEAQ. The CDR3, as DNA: TGTGCCAGCAGCCGGGACAGGGGAGAAGAGACCCAGTACTTC. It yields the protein CASSRDRGEETQYF.

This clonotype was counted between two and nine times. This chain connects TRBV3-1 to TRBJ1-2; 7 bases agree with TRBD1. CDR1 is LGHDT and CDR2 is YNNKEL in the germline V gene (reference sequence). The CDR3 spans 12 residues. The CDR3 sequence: CASTPGGSGYTF. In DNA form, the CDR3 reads TGTGCTTCCACCCCAGGGGGGAGTGGCTACACCTTC.

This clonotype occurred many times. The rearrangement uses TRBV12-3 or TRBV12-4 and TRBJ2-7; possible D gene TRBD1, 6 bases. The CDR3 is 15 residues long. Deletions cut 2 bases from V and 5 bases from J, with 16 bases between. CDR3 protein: CASSLMSQGFHEQYF. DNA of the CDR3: TGTGCCAGCAGTTTAATGAGTCAGGGGTTCCACGAGCAGTACTTC.

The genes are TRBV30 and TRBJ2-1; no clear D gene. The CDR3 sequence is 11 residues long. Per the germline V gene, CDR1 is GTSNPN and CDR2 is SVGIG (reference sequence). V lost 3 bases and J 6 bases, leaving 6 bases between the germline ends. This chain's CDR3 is CAWRSANEQFF. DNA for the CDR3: TGTGCCTGGAGGAGTGCCAATGAGCAGTTCTTC.

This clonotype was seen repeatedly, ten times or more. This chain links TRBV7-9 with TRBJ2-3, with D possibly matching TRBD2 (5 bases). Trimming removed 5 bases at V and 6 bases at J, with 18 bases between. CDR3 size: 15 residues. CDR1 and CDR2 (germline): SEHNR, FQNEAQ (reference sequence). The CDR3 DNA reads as TGTGCCAGCAGCCTCCGAGCCTCCGGGAAGGATACGCAGTATTTT. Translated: CASSLRASGKDTQYF.

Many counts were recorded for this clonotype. CDR3 in amino acids: CASSFDSYEQYF. The CDR3 DNA follows: TGTGCCAGCAGTTTTGACAGCTACGAGCAGTACTTC. This chain connects TRBV7-9 to TRBJ2-7; D may be TRBD1 (5 bases). V lost 6 bases and J 3 bases, leaving 9 bases between the germline ends. The germline CDR1 and CDR2 sequences are SEHNR and FQNEAQ (reference sequence). The CDR3 is 12 residues long.

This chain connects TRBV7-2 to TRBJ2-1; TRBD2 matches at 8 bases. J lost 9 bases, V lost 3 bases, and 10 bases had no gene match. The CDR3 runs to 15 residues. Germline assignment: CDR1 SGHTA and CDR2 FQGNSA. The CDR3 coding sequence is TGTGCCAGCAGCTTTCGGTCTAGCGGGTTCATTGAGCAGTTCTTC. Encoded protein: CASSFRSSGFIEQFF.

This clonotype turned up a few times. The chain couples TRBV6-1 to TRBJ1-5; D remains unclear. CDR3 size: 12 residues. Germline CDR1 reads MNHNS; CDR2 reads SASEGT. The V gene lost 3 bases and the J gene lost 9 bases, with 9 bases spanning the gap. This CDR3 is CASSDGHRPQHF. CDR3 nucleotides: TGTGCCAGCAGTGACGGGCATCGGCCCCAGCATTTT.

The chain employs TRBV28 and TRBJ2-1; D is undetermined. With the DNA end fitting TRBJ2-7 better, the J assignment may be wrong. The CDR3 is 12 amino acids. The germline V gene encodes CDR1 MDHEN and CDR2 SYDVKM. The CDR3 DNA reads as TGTGCCAGCAGCAGACAAGACAATGAGCAGTACTTC. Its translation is CASSRQDNEQYF.

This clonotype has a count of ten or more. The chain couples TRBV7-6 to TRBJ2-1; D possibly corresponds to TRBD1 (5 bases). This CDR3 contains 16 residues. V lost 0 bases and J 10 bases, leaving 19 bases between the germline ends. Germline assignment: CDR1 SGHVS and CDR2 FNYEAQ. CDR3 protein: CASSLASGPAVVEQFF. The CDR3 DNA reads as TGTGCCAGCAGCTTAGCGTCAGGGCCCGCAGTCGTCGAGCAGTTCTTC.

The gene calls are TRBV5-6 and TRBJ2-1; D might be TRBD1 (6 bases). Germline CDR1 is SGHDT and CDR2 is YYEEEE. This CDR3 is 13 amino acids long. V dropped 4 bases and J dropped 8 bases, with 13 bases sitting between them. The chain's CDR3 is CASSPAGAHEQFF. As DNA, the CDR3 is TGTGCCAGCAGCCCGGCAGGGGCCCATGAGCAGTTCTTC.

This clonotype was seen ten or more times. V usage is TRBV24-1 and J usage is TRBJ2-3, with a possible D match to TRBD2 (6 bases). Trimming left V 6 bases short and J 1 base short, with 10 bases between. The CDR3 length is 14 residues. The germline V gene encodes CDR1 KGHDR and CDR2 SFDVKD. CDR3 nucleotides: TGTGCCACCAGTACGGGGGTCCGCACAGATACGCAGTATTTT. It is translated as CATSTGVRTDTQYF.

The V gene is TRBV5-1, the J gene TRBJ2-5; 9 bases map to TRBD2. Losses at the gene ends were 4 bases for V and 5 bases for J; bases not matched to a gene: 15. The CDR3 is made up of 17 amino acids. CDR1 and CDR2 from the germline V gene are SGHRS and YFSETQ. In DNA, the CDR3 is TGCGCCAGCAGCCTGGGGACGAGCGGGGGGAAATCCGAGACCCAGTACTTC. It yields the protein CASSLGTSGGKSETQYF. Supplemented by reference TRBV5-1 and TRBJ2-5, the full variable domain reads KAGVTQTPRYLIKTRGQQVTLSCSPISGHRSVSWYQQTPGQGLQFLFEYFSETQRNKGNFPGRFSGRQFSNSRSEMNVSTLELGDSALYLCASSLGTSGGKSETQYFGPGTRLLVL.

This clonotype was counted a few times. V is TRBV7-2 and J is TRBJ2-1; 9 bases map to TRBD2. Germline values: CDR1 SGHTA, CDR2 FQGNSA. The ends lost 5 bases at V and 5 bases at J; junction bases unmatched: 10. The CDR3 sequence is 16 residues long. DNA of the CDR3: TGTGCCAGCAGCCCGAAACGAGCGGGGGGCCACAATGAGCAGTTCTTC. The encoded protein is CASSPKRAGGHNEQFF.

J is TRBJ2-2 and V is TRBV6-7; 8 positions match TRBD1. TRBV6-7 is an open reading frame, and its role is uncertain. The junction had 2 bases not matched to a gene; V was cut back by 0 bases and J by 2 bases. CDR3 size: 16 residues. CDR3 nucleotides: TGTGCCAGCAGTTACTCCGGACAGGGCAACACCGGGGAGCTGTTTTTT. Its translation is CASSYSGQGNTGELFF.

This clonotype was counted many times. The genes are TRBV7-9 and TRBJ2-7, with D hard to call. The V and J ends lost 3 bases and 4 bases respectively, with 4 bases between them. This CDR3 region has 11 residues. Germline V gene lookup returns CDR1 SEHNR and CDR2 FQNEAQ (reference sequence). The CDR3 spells CASSFAYEQYF. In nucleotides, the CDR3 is TGTGCCAGCAGCTTCGCATACGAGCAGTACTTC. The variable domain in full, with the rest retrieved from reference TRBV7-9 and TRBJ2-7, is DTGVSQNPRHKITKRGQNVTFRCDPISEHNRLYWYRQTLGQGPEFLTYFQNEAQLEKSRLLSDRFSAERPKGSFSTLEIQRTEQGDSAMYLCASSFAYEQYFGPGTRLTVT.

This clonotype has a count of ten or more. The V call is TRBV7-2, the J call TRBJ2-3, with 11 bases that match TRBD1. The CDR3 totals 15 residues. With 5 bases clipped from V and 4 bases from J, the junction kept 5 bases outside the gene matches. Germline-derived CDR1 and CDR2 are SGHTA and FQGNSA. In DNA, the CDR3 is TGTGCCAGCAGCCAGATGGGACAGGGGGCAGATACGCAGTATTTT. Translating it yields CASSQMGQGADTQYF. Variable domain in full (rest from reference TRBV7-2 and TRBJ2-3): GAGVSQSPSNKVTEKGKDVELRCDPISGHTALYWYRQSLGQGLEFLIYFQGNSAPDKSGLPSDRFSAERTGGSVSTLTIQRTQQEDSAVYLCASSQMGQGADTQYFGPGTRLTVL.

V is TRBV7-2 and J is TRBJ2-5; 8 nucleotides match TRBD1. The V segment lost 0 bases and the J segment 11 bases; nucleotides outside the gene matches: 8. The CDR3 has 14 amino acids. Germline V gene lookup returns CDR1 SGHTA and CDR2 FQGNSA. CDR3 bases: TGTGCCAGCAGCTTAGCCGACAGGGGTCATGAGCAGTACTTC. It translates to CASSLADRGHEQYF.